The 21 T cell receptor beta chains in this list originate from one sample, sequenced in a study of T cell clonotyping in hematopoietic cell transplantation. Time point of the sample: recipient sample about 28 days before transplant, after cytoreduction. The data were produced by immunoSEQ multiplex PCR, yet TCRdb's version contains in-frame clones alone and is incomplete. The sample records about 38,000 clones, roughly 94% being singletons. Sequenced material: peripheral blood mononuclear cells, taken before stem cell transplant. Source of these receptors: a man aged 40-50 years with chronic myeloid leukemia. Some clones in this sample may be carry-over from other donors' samples.

The gene calls are TRBV4-2 and TRBJ1-2; the D is unclear. This CDR3 is built from 15 residues. Germline V gives CDR1 LGHNA, CDR2 YNFKEQ. The V and J ends lost 0 bases and 0 bases respectively, with 8 bases between them. The CDR3 region is CASSQETPTNYGYTF. The CDR3 nucleotides are TGTGCCAGCAGCCAAGAAACACCCACTAACTATGGCTACACCTTC.

J is TRBJ1-4 and V is TRBV28; D perhaps matches TRBD1 (5 bases). CDR3 length: 15 residues. V lost 5 bases and J lost 8, with 18 bases in between. Germline V gene lookup returns CDR1 MDHEN and CDR2 SYDVKM. As DNA, the CDR3 is TGTGCCAGCAGTATATTAGGGGAAGGTCGGGAAAAACTGTTTTTT. Its translation: CASSILGEGREKLFF.

V and J are TRBV5-4 and TRBJ2-7; 13 nucleotides line up with TRBD2. This CDR3 has 18 residues. Per germline, CDR1 SGHNT and CDR2 YYREEE (reference sequence). The ends lost 3 bases at V and 0 bases at J; junction bases unmatched: 9. The CDR3 protein is CASSSGLAGAVSSYEQYF. The CDR3, as DNA: TGTGCCAGCAGCTCTGGACTAGCGGGGGCCGTAAGCTCCTACGAGCAGTACTTC.

This chain connects TRBV9 to TRBJ2-1, with 13 bases that match TRBD2. Per germline, CDR1 SGDLS and CDR2 YYNGEE. Trimming cost V 4 bases and J 2 bases; bases outside gene matches: 3. CDR3 size: 16 residues. The CDR3 DNA reads TGTGCCAGCAGCCTCGGACTAGCGGGGGCCTACAATGAGCAGTTCTTC. It specifies CASSLGLAGAYNEQFF. The whole variable domain, remainder taken from reference TRBV9 and TRBJ2-1, is DSGVTQTPKHLITATGQRVTLRCSPRSGDLSVYWYQQSLDQGLQFLIQYYNGEERAKGNILERFSAQQFPDLHSELNLSSLELGDSALYFCASSLGLAGAYNEQFFGPGTRLTVL.

The chain combines TRBV6-5 with TRBJ1-2; TRBD1 matches 10 bases. Germline V gene lookup returns CDR1 MNHEY and CDR2 SVGAGI. Losses at the gene ends were 2 bases for V and 2 bases for J; bases not matched to a gene: 2. This CDR3 contains 15 residues. The CDR3 DNA sequence: TGTGCCAGCAGTTACCGGGACAGGGGAAACTATGGCTACACCTTC. As protein: CASSYRDRGNYGYTF.

This chain uses TRBV6-1 with TRBJ2-2; TRBD1 matches at 7 bases. Germline assignment: CDR1 MNHNS and CDR2 SASEGT. This CDR3 region has 14 residues. The V segment lost 6 bases and the J segment 7 bases; nucleotides outside the gene matches: 8. This CDR3 reads CASSSTGADGELFF. The CDR3 DNA is TGTGCCAGCAGCTCAACAGGGGCGGACGGGGAGCTGTTTTTT.

The chain couples TRBV6-6 to TRBJ1-3; 8 bases are shared with TRBD1. Germline lookup yields CDR1 MNHNY and CDR2 SVGAGI (reference sequence). This CDR3 is 15 amino acids long. V was pared by 6 bases and J by 7 bases, with 11 bases of the junction left unmatched. As DNA, the CDR3 is TGTGCCAGCAGATTGGACAGGGAGAGATGGAACACCATATATTTT. It specifies CASRLDRERWNTIYF.

The table lists this clone with a few counts. The gene calls are TRBV30 and TRBJ1-6, with 7 bases aligning to TRBD1. This CDR3 is 20 amino acids long. V shed 3 bases, J shed 5 bases, and the junction held 22 bases outside the gene matches. Germline V CDR1 and CDR2: GTSNPN, SVGIG (reference sequence). CDR3 residues: CAWSLSVRGNFVGHNSPLHF. The CDR3 coding sequence is TGTGCCTGGAGCCTCAGTGTCAGGGGGAACTTCGTCGGCCATAATTCACCCCTCCACTTT.

This clone was detected only once. The V and J genes are TRBV5-6 and TRBJ2-7, with D perhaps matching TRBD1 (6 bases). Germline V lookup: CDR1 SGHDT, CDR2 YYEEEE. Trimming cost V 6 bases and J 2 bases, with 21 bases left between them. This CDR3 is built from 16 residues. In nucleotides, the CDR3 is TGTGCCAGCACCCATAGGTCCGGACAGCCTACCTACGAGCAGTACTTC. Encoded protein: CASTHRSGQPTYEQYF.

This chain uses TRBV27 with TRBJ1-1; TRBD1 aligns across 8 bases. V lost 3 bases, J lost 4 bases, and 13 bases stayed unmatched. The CDR3 totals 17 residues. The germline V gene encodes CDR1 MNHEY and CDR2 SMNVEV (reference sequence). CDR3 in amino acids: CASSFDHRDRGGTEAFF. CDR3 nucleotides: TGTGCCAGCAGTTTCGACCACCGAGACAGGGGAGGCACTGAAGCTTTCTTT.

V and J are TRBV28 and TRBJ1-4; weak D call: TRBD1 (5 bases). V gave up 5 bases and J gave up 5 bases, with 15 bases separating them. The length of the CDR3 is 15 residues. Germline assignment: CDR1 MDHEN and CDR2 SYDVKM. This chain's CDR3 is CASSPQGLRNEKLFF. The CDR3 region has the DNA TGTGCCAGCAGTCCTCAGGGTTTACGGAATGAAAAACTGTTTTTT.

Only one count was recorded for this clone. J is TRBJ2-6 and V is TRBV28; D call uncertain. The V end was cut by 3 bases, the J end by 0 bases, with 9 bases between. The CDR3 loop spans 16 amino acids. Germline lookup yields CDR1 MDHEN and CDR2 SYDVKM. Here the CDR3 reads CASSFLSYSGANVLTF. The DNA for the CDR3 is TGTGCCAGCAGTTTTCTGTCCTACTCTGGGGCCAACGTCCTGACTTTC. Full variable domain (missing parts from reference TRBV28 and TRBJ2-6): DVKVTQSSRYLVKRTGEKVFLECVQDMDHENMFWYRQDPGLGLRLIYFSYDVKMKEKGDIPEGYSVSREKKERFSLILESASTNQTSMYLCASSFLSYSGANVLTFGAGSRLTVL.

This clone has just one count. The rearrangement joins TRBV28 to TRBJ1-2; perhaps TRBD1 as D (5 bases). This CDR3 contains 14 residues. CDR1 is MDHEN, CDR2 SYDVKM, per germline. Trimming took 5 bases from V and 6 from J, leaving 16 bases between them. The CDR3 protein is CASSPPTRGDGYTF. As DNA, the CDR3 is TGTGCCAGCAGTCCTCCTACTCGGGGCGATGGCTACACCTTC.

This chain joins TRBV5-1 and TRBJ2-7, with TRBD1 matching over 7 bases. The CDR3 covers 15 residues. CDR1 and CDR2 from the germline V gene are SGHRS and YFSETQ. The V and J ends lost 0 bases and 2 bases, in that order; junction bases with no gene match: 5. The DNA of the CDR3 is TGCGCCAGCAGCTTGGAGGGACAGTTCACCTACGAGCAGTACTTC. Its protein is CASSLEGQFTYEQYF.

V is TRBV7-3 and J is TRBJ1-1; 7 bases are shared with TRBD1. The length of the CDR3 is 13 residues. V dropped 6 bases and J dropped 3; count of bases not matched to a gene: 4. CDR1 and CDR2 from the germline V gene are SGHTA and FQGTGA. The CDR3 nucleotides are TGTGCCAGCAGGGTAACAGGGGACACTGAAGCTTTCTTT. Protein sequence: CASRVTGDTEAFF.

The chain is built from TRBV27 and TRBJ1-1, with 10 bases fitting TRBD1. CDR1 is MNHEY, CDR2 SMNVEV, per germline (reference sequence). This CDR3 has 14 residues. Germline trimming cut 6 bases from V and 4 bases from J; bases unmatched to any gene: 5. The DNA of the CDR3 is TGTGCCAGCAGGACGGGACAGGGGCGCACTGAAGCTTTCTTT. Its translation is CASRTGQGRTEAFF.

The V gene is TRBV7-2, the J gene TRBJ2-3; TRBD1 matches at 8 bases. Looked up from germline, CDR1 is SGHTA and CDR2 is FQGNSA. The CDR3 runs to 14 residues. V lost 6 bases and J lost 3; bases outside the gene matches: 5. The CDR3 DNA reads as TGTGCCAGCAGGCAGGGGGCAGGTACAGATACGCAGTATTTT. It is translated as CASRQGAGTDTQYF.

The chain combines TRBV15 with TRBJ1-5, with TRBD1 as a possible D gene (5 bases). V lost 5 bases and J 2 bases, leaving 19 bases between the germline ends. Germline V gene sequence: CDR1 LNHNV, CDR2 YYDKDF (reference sequence). CDR3 length equals 17 residues. DNA for the CDR3: TGTGCCACCAGCGGAAGGGGAGGCGCTTTCCGCAATCAGCCCCAGCATTTT. The encoded protein is CATSGRGGAFRNQPQHF.

In DNA, the CDR3 is TGTGCCAGCAGTTCCTCCGGGTGGGGGTATGGCTACACCTTC. Amino acids: CASSSSGWGYGYTF. The gene calls are TRBV28 and TRBJ1-2; tentatively, D is TRBD1 (5 bases). Trimming stripped 4 bases from V and 5 bases from J, with 14 bases between. The CDR3 contains 14 residues. The germline V gene encodes CDR1 MDHEN and CDR2 SYDVKM.

J is TRBJ2-5 and V is TRBV4-3; D is perhaps TRBD1 (5 bases). The CDR3 spans 15 residues. Between the trimmed V and J ends, which lost 4 bases and 2 bases, there was a span of 14 bases. CDR1 LGHNA and CDR2 YSLEER come from the germline V gene. CDR3 sequence: CASSPGPDRQETQYF. Written as DNA, the CDR3 is TGCGCCAGCAGCCCAGGTCCCGACAGACAAGAGACCCAGTACTTC.

V usage is TRBV7-6 and J usage is TRBJ1-5; 10 nucleotides align to TRBD1. There are 16 residues in the CDR3. V lost 0 bases, J lost 7 bases, and 6 bases stayed unmatched. Germline V gene sequence: CDR1 SGHVS, CDR2 FNYEAQ. In nucleotides, the CDR3 is TGTGCCAGCAGCTTAGCGAGGGACAGGGGAAACCAGCCCCAGCATTTT. Encoded protein: CASSLARDRGNQPQHF.